This T cell receptor beta chain was profiled in a study of T cell responses to AZD1222 COVID-19 vaccine. The data were produced by immunoSEQ multiplex PCR, yet TCRdb's version contains in-frame clones alone and is incomplete. This sample has about 110,000 clones, with about 90% found just once. Comments on this clone: Antigen: not known.

Study-wide points: Repertoire sampling happened only post peak T cell response. White British people made up most donors, females outnumbered males, and clonal diversity was possibly underestimated.

This specimen was peripheral blood, taken on day 0 of AZD1222 vaccination. The receptor comes from an adult in good health.

The CDR3 nucleotides read TGTGCCAGCAGTTCTACTAGCGGGGGGGCCACAGATACGCAGTATTTT. Translation gives CASSSTSGGATDTQYF. The chain is built from TRBV2 and TRBJ2-3, with TRBD2 matching 13 bases. The CDR3 is 16 residues long. Trimming cost V 5 bases and J 2 bases; bases outside gene matches: 4. Germline CDR1 is SNHLY and CDR2 is FYNNEI.